These 5 T cell receptor beta chains were all obtained from the same sample, sequenced in a study of blood T cell repertoires in COVID-19. Only in-frame clones appear in the TCRdb table, and some are missing; sequencing was by immunoSEQ multiplex PCR. The table lists 50,000 or so clones, approximately 86% of them singletons. The sample consisted of peripheral blood. All receptors come from a man in his forties with acute or convalescent COVID-19.

This rearrangement joins TRBV3-1 (or the pseudogene TRBV3-2) to TRBJ1-2; 7 bases line up with TRBD1. Per the germline V gene, CDR1 is LGHDT and CDR2 is YNNKEL (reference sequence). This CDR3 contains 16 residues. The V and J ends lost 1 base and 0 bases, in that order; junction bases with no gene match: 5. The CDR3: CASSQGQGSSNYGYTF. The CDR3 DNA reads as TGTGCCAGCAGCCAAGGACAGGGATCTTCTAACTATGGCTACACCTTC.

This chain uses TRBV11-2 with TRBJ1-2; 10 positions match TRBD1. V gave up 1 base and J gave up 7 bases; unmatched junction bases: 6. The CDR3 is 15 residues long. Germline V lookup: CDR1 SGHAT, CDR2 FQNNGV. CDR3 coding DNA: TGTGCCAGCAGCTTAGGGACCGGGACAGGGGTTGGCTACACCTTC. Protein sequence: CASSLGTGTGVGYTF. Full variable domain (rest looked up from reference TRBV11-2 and TRBJ1-2): EAGVAQSPRYKIIEKRQSVAFWCNPISGHATLYWYQQILGQGPKLLIQFQNNGVVDDSQLPKDRFSAERLKGVDSTLKIQPAKLEDSAVYLCASSLGTGTGVGYTFGSGTRLTVV.

The gene calls are TRBV6-5 and TRBJ1-2, with TRBD1 as a possible D gene (6 bases). This CDR3 has 12 amino acids. Germline-derived CDR1 and CDR2 are MNHEY and SVGAGI. V gave up 4 bases and J gave up 4 bases, with 7 bases separating them. CDR3 DNA: TGTGCCAGCAGTTCAGGGGTCTATGGCTACACCTTC. Translation gives CASSSGVYGYTF.

V is TRBV20-1 and J is TRBJ2-3; 7 positions match TRBD2. The CDR3 has 15 amino acids. The V gene end was trimmed by 3 bases and the J gene end by 1 base; junction bases not matched to a gene: 7. CDR1 is DFQATT, CDR2 SNEGSKA, per germline (reference sequence). Here the CDR3 reads CSASRLAECTDTQYF. CDR3 bases: TGCAGTGCTAGTCGGCTAGCGGAGTGCACAGATACGCAGTATTTT.

The V gene is TRBV5-1, the J gene TRBJ1-2; 9 nucleotides match TRBD1. Germline V CDR1 and CDR2: SGHRS, YFSETQ. The CDR3 extends over 15 amino acids. Trimming at V came to 4 bases and at J to 4 bases, leaving 8 bases not matched to a gene. The CDR3 DNA follows: TGCGCCAGCAGCACCCGGGACAGGGATCCCTATGGCTACACCTTC. Amino acid sequence: CASSTRDRDPYGYTF.